The 6 T cell receptor beta chains below come from one sample, sequenced in a study of siplizumab effects on memory and regulatory T cells. Sequenced by immunoSEQ multiplex PCR; TCRdb stores in-frame clones only, minus some. This table holds about 50,000 clones, roughly 87% found once. The sample was naive CD8+ T cells sorted from blood. Every receptor here comes from a human donor in good health.

The chain carries TRBV7-5 and TRBJ2-3; TRBD2 is the table's D call, not checked against the DNA. TRBV7-5 is a pseudogene locus. This CDR3 is built from 20 residues. The CDR3 loop is CARSLYSVIAGGPGLDTQYF. As DNA, the CDR3 is TGTGCCAGAAGCCTATATTCGGTGATAGCGGGGGGGCCCGGGTTAGATACGCAGTATTTT.

The chain is built from TRBV27 and TRBJ2-6; D is undetermined. The V gene's germline CDR1 is MNHEY and CDR2 SMNVEV (reference sequence). This CDR3 has 15 amino acids. Trimming cost V 7 bases and J 1 base, with 11 bases left between them. DNA for the CDR3: TGTGCCAGCACCGCCGATCGGTCTGGGGCCAACGTCCTGACTTTC. Translated: CASTADRSGANVLTF.

The chain joins TRBV19 to TRBJ2-7; possible D gene TRBD1, 6 bases. The CDR3 covers 15 residues. Germline V CDR1 and CDR2: LNHDA, SQIVND (reference sequence). Trimming cost V 3 bases and J 5 bases, with 17 bases left between them. The CDR3 nucleotides read TGTGCCAGTAGTATTTGGACAGACACCCGTAACGAGCAGTACTTC. It translates to CASSIWTDTRNEQYF.

V usage is TRBV16 and J usage is TRBJ1-2; D is unclear. Germline loops: CDR1 KGHSY, CDR2 FQNENV. V lost 2 bases to trimming and J lost 0 bases, with 10 bases between them. CDR3 length: 15 amino acids. CDR3: CASSQTAETNYGYTF. CDR3 nucleotide sequence: TGTGCCAGCAGCCAAACGGCGGAAACTAACTATGGCTACACCTTC. The full variable domain, with the rest looked up from reference TRBV16 and TRBJ1-2, is GEEVAQTPKHLVRGEGQKAKLYCAPIKGHSYVFWYQQVLKNEFKFLISFQNENVFDETGMPKERFSAKCLPNSPCSLEIQATKLEDSAVYFCASSQTAETNYGYTFGSGTRLTVV.

This rearrangement joins TRBV6-4 to TRBJ2-1; 14 nucleotides agree with TRBD2. Germline V CDR1 and CDR2: MRHNA, SNTAGT. Germline trimming cut 0 bases from V and 11 bases from J; bases unmatched to any gene: 3. The CDR3 is made up of 15 amino acids. CDR3 amino acids: CASSDSRTSGGQQFF. The CDR3 DNA is TGTGCCAGCAGTGACTCGCGGACTAGCGGGGGGCAGCAGTTCTTC.

V and J are TRBV27 and TRBJ1-2, with D maybe TRBD1 (5 bases). Germline CDR1 reads MNHEY; CDR2 reads SMNVEV (reference sequence). Trimming cost V 4 bases and J 4 bases, with 10 bases left between them. This CDR3 has 13 amino acids. The CDR3 region has the DNA TGTGCCAGCAGTTCGACTACAGGCTATGGCTACACCTTC. Translating it yields CASSSTTGYGYTF.